A single TCR beta chain is shown here with its context. This sample is part of a study of blood T cell repertoires in COVID-19. The wider study: Nucleic acid was either cDNA or gDNA, and it came from T cells, B-cell-depleted T cells, or PBMCs.

The authors' processing: Cell counts per sample came from amplifying reference gene primers. TCRdb keeps only in-frame clones here, not all; method: immunoSEQ multiplex PCR. V and J calls and clone size are given by that table; D and trimming were obtained from the DNA. The sample has about 260,000 clones, roughly 85% seen once. The CDR3 extends over 16 amino acids. V lost 5 bases and J lost 2, with 19 bases in between. Germline lookup yields CDR1 LNHDA and CDR2 SQIVND (reference sequence). V is TRBV19 and J is TRBJ2-7; D is unresolved. This clonotype was obtained from a woman between 50 and 59 years old who had recovered from COVID-19. Sequencing was done on a sample of peripheral blood. DNA of the CDR3: TGTGCCAGTAGTGGCCCCTCTCTGGGCCTAACCTACGAGCAGTACTTC. Translation: CASSGPSLGLTYEQYF.